The 3 T cell receptor beta chains in this list originate from one sample, sequenced in a study of T cells in Graves' hyperthyroidism and ophthalmopathy. Researchers amplified the TCR beta CDR3 regions from RNA transcripts. The TCR CDR3 was amplified in a first-round RT-PCR using the HTBI primer set. A single record per CDR3 protein comes from TCRdb applying MiXCR to the multiplex PCR reads. This sample has under 400,000 distinct CDR3 sequences, with less than 15% found just once. Sequenced material: blood. The receptors stem from a young woman with Graves' hyperthyroidism.

In the case of this clonotype: A read error may explain this, as a much larger clone is one base away. The chain has TRBV28 and TRBJ1-4; weak D call: TRBD1 (6 bases). The CDR3 covers 15 residues. Germline CDR1 MDHEN, CDR2 SYDVKM. V was trimmed by 6 bases and J by 8 bases, leaving 19 bases between them. The CDR3, as DNA: TGTGCCAGCAGCGGGTTTTCGGGGGGCATGGAAAAACTGTTTTTT. Translated, it gives CASSGFSGGMEKLFF.

This clonotype showed up many times. This chain joins TRBV30 and TRBJ1-2, with D uncertain. Looked up from germline, CDR1 is GTSNPN and CDR2 is SVGIG (reference sequence). The CDR3 covers 13 residues. The V and J ends lost 1 base and 7 bases respectively, with 13 bases between them. The CDR3 nucleotides are TGTGCCTGGAGTGGTACAGCCCTCCGTGGCTACACCTTC. Residues: CAWSGTALRGYTF.

This clonotype was seen at least ten times. The chain carries TRBV15 and TRBJ1-2; D perhaps matches TRBD1 (5 bases). CDR1 is LNHNV, CDR2 YYDKDF, per germline (reference sequence). V was clipped by 3 bases and J by 3 bases, with 11 bases between them. The CDR3 spans 14 residues. The CDR3 region has the DNA TGTGCCACCAGCAGCCGAGGGGTCGACTATGGCTACACCTTC. It yields the protein CATSSRGVDYGYTF.